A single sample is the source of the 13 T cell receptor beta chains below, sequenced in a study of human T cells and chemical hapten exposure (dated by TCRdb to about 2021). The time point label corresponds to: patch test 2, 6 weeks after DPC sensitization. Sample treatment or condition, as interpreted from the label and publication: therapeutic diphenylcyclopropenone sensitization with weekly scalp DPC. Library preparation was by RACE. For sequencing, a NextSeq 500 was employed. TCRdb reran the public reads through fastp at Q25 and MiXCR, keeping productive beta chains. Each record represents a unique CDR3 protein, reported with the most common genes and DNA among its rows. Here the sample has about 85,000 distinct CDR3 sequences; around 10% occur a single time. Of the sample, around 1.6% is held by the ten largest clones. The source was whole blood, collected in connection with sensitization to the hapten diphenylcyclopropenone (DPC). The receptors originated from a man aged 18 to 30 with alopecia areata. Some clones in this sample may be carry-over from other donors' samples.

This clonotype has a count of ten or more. CDR3 DNA sequence: TGTGCCAGCGCATTAGATGCTTTCACCGGGGAGCTGTTTTTT. The encoded protein is CASALDAFTGELFF. The chain recombines TRBV5-4 with TRBJ2-2; no reliable D call. The germline V gene encodes CDR1 SGHNT and CDR2 YYREEE (reference sequence). CDR3 length equals 14 residues. The V and J ends lost 7 bases and 4 bases respectively, with 14 bases between them.

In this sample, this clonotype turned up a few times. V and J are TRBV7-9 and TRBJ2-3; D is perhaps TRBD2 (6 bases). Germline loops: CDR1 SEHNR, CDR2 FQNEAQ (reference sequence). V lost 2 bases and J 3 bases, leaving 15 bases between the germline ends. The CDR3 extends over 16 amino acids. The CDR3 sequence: CASSLLGGLGTDTQYF. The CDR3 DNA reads TGTGCCAGCAGCTTACTCGGGGGATTGGGTACAGATACGCAGTATTTT.

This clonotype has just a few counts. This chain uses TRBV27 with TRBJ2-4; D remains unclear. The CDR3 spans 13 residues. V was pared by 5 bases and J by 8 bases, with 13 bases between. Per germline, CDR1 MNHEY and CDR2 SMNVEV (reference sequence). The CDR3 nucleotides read TGTGCCAGCAGTCAATTAATCGCCGACATTCAGTACTTC. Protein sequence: CASSQLIADIQYF.

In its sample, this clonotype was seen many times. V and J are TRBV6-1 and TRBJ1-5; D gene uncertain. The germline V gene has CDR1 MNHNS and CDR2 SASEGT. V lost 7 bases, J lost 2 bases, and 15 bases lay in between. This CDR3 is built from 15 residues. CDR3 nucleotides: TGTGCCAGCATCTCCGGGCCATGGGGCAATCAGCCCCAGCATTTT. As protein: CASISGPWGNQPQHF.

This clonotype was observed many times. The CDR3 DNA sequence: TGCGCCAGCAGCCAAGATGGGACAGGGGGCTTTCACGGGGAGCTGTTTTTT. Protein product: CASSQDGTGGFHGELFF. The genes are TRBV4-3 and TRBJ2-2; 12 bases are shared with TRBD1. Per germline, CDR1 LGHNA and CDR2 YSLEER. There are 17 residues in the CDR3. V trimming: 0 bases; J trimming: 7 bases; junction bases outside the gene matches: 6.

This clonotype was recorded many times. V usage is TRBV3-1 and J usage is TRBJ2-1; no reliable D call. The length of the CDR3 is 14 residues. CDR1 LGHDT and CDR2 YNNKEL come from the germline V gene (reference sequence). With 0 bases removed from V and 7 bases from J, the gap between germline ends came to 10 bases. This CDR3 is CASSQDGWRNEQFF. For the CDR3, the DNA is TGTGCCAGCAGCCAAGACGGATGGCGGAATGAGCAGTTCTTC.

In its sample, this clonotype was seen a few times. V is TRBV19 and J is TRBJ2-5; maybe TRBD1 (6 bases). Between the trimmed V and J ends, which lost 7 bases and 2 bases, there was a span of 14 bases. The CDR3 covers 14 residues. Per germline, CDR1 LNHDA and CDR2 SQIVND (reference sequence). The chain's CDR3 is CASKPTGAQETQYF. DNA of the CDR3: TGTGCCAGTAAACCGACAGGCGCACAAGAGACCCAGTACTTC.

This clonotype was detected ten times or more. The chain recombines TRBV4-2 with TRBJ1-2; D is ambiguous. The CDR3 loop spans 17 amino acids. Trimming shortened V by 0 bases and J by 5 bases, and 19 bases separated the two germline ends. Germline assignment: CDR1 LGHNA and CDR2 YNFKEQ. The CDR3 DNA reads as TGTGCCAGCAGCCAAGATTCGCGCCCTTATAGGGAATATGGCTACACCTTC. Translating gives CASSQDSRPYREYGYTF.

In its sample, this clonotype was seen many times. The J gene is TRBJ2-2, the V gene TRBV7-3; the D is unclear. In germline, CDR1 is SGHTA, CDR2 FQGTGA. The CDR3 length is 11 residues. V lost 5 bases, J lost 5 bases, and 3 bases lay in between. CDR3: CASSSTGELFF. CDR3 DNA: TGTGCCAGCAGCAGTACCGGGGAGCTGTTTTTT.

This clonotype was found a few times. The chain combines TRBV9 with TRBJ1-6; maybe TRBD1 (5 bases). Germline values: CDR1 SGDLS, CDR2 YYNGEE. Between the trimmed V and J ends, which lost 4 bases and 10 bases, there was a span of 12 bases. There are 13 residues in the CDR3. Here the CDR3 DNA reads TGTGCCAGCAGCATGCCAGCAGGGTCACCCCTCCACTTT. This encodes CASSMPAGSPLHF.

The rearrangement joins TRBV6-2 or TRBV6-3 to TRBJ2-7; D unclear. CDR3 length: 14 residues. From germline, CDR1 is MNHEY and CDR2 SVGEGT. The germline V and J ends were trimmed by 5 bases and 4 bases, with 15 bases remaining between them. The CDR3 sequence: CASSRRTMGYEQYV. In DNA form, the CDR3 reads TGTGCCAGCAGTCGCCGAACGATGGGTTACGAGCAGTACGTC.

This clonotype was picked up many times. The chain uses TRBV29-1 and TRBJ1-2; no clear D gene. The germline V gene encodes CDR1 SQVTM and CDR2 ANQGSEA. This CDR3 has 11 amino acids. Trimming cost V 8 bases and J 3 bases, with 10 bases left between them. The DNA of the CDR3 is TGCAGCTCACACTCCGACTATGGCTACACCTTC. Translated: CSSHSDYGYTF. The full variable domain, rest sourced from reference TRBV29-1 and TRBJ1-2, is SAVISQKPSRDICQRGTSLTIQCQVDSQVTMMFWYRQQPGQSLTLIATANQGSEATYESGFVIDKFPISRPNLTFSTLTVSNMSPEDSSIYLCSSHSDYGYTFGSGTRLTVV.

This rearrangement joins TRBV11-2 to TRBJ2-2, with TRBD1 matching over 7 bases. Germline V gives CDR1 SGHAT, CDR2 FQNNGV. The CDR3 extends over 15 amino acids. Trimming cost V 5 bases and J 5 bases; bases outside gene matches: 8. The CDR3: CASSRLGGGTGELFF. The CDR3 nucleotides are TGTGCCAGCAGCCGGCTAGGGGGCGGGACCGGGGAGCTGTTTTTT.